This record concerns one TCR beta chain sequence. What it binds is unknown. Here immunoSEQ multiplex PCR was the method, and the copy in TCRdb shows in-frame clones only, minus some. Among tens of thousands of clones listed, about 93% were seen once. These data come from a study of OX40 agonist ivuxolimab in advanced cancers. Across the study: The group had a mean age of approximately 60 years, ranged from roughly 20 to 80, and was 75% to 85% male.

General study results and limits: Certain nonresponders likewise exhibited a low normalized T-cell clonal expansion.

This material consisted of CD4+ or CD8+ T cells sorted from blood, taken in a trial of the OX40 agonist ivuxolimab. The receptor's source is an adult with an advanced solid tumor such as melanoma, head and neck, liver or kidney cancer.

As DNA, the CDR3 is TGTGCCATCAGTGACGTAGACAGCCAAGAGACCCAGTACTTC. Its protein is CAISDVDSQETQYF. The chain joins TRBV10-3 to TRBJ2-5; the D gene is possibly TRBD1 (5 bases). CDR3 size: 14 residues. Looked up from germline, CDR1 is ENHRY and CDR2 is SYGVKD. With 3 bases removed from V and 1 base from J, the gap between germline ends came to 9 bases.